This T cell receptor (beta chain) originates from a study of early T cells in non-severe SARS-CoV-2 infection (dated by TCRdb to about 2021). With regard to the full study: Because TCR sequencing relied on bulk RNA taken from unsorted whole blood, pairing of alpha and beta chains was not possible. General conclusions and limits of the study: Matching against VDJdb was skewed toward anti-spike CD8 responses, likely underestimated virus-specific expansions, and missed private and CD4 specificities.

From a lookup of the germline V gene, CDR1 and CDR2 are SGHAT and FQNNGV. From the cysteine up to the phenylalanine, the CDR3 has a length of 14 residues. The read is trimmed to its CDR3 DNA, 42 bases read in frame from base 1. V lost 7 bases and J lost 4 bases; the stretch between them is 16 bases long. A case-control design nested within a healthcare worker cohort in London, UK, was used, with weekly nasopharyngeal swab PCR tests and blood sampling performed. Healthcare workers were enrolled in the week of the UK lockdown, from 23 to 31 March 2020, and were followed every week for up to roughly 15 weeks. This clonotype was recorded a few times. Its antigen has not been determined. The sample holds no much larger clone one base away, and base qualities are not on file. Library preparation was by 5' RACE. The sequencer listed for this sample is NextSeq 500. In the TCR library protocol, unique molecular identifiers were attached to individual cDNA molecules to correct for PCR bias and sequencing error. Both TCR alpha and beta chains were sequenced, and tight co-correlation was observed between alpha and beta sequence abundances in each sample. As for how the authors treated the data: Decombinator V4 was used to annotate TCR sequences for V gene, J gene and CDR3. Expanded TCRs were defined as changing significantly between any two time points under a Poisson model with p below 0.0001. Abundances of TCRs were expressed as counts per million after normalisation to the total number of TCRs sequenced in each sample. MAIT TCRs were defined by TRAV1-2 paired with TRAJ12, TRAJ20 or TRAJ33, and iNKT TCRs by TRAV10 paired with TRAJ18. VDJdb, accessed 1 November 2021, was searched for CMV, EBV and SARS-CoV-2 annotated TCRs, with TCRs annotated for multiple antigens excluded. The raw public reads went through TCRdb reprocessing: fastp at Q25, MiXCR clone calling, in-frame beta chains kept. Records with the same CDR3 protein are collapsed into one entry carrying the most frequent genes and DNA. These V and J calls are TCRdb output, not the study's own analysis. The table for this sample lists about 56,000 distinct CDR3 sequences; about 10% of them were counted only once. The ten biggest clones cover 6.5% of the sample.

The source material was whole blood. The clonotype was recovered from an adult who was a healthcare worker with PCR-confirmed SARS-CoV-2 infection or an uninfected control (not recorded which). The chain links TRBV11-2 with TRBJ2-5, with the D gene uncertain. At the DNA level, the sequence is TGTGCCAGCACCCCCAGAGGAGCAGGAGAGACCCAGTACTTC. Its protein is CASTPRGAGETQYF.